What follows are 26 T cell receptor beta chains derived from one specimen sequenced in a study of blood T cell repertoires in COVID-19 (dated by TCRdb to 2020 to 2021). Library creation used the immunoSEQ multiplex PCR assay. TCRdb limited this immuneACCESS table to in-frame rearrangements with V and J called. A share of clones is missing; checked studies link under half to unresolved V genes, and the rest is unexplained. The table for this sample lists about 240,000 clones; about 80% of them were counted only once. Jointly, the top ten make up approximately 9.6% of the sample. The specimen was peripheral blood. The receptors were sampled from a woman at least 80 years old with acute or convalescent COVID-19.

The CDR3 region is CASSISQGPGYTF. The CDR3 bases are TGTGCCAGTAGTATATCCCAGGGGCCCGGCTACACCTTC. The chain couples TRBV19 to TRBJ1-2, with D possibly TRBD1 on 6 matching bases. Germline V gene data show CDR1 as LNHDA and CDR2 as SQIVND (reference sequence). The germline V and J ends were trimmed by 2 bases and 8 bases, with 12 bases remaining between them. The CDR3 runs to 13 residues.

The chain carries TRBV12-3 or TRBV12-4 and TRBJ2-2, with a tentative D call TRBD1 (5 bases). V shed 6 bases and J shed 5 bases, with 10 bases lying between them. The CDR3 is made up of 13 amino acids. CDR3 DNA sequence: TGTGCCAGCAGCATCAGGGTAACCGGGGAGCTGTTTTTT. Translation: CASSIRVTGELFF.

The chain links TRBV4-1 to TRBJ2-5, with 12 bases matching TRBD2. V was pared by 4 bases and J by 1 base, with 7 bases of the junction left unmatched. Per germline, CDR1 MGHRA and CDR2 YSYEKL. This CDR3 is built from 17 residues. The CDR3 sequence is CASSRGVLAGGQETQYF. CDR3 nucleotides: TGCGCCAGCAGCCGAGGGGTACTAGCGGGGGGCCAAGAGACCCAGTACTTC.

The chain recombines TRBV28 with TRBJ1-5, with 9 bases fitting TRBD1. Looked up from germline, CDR1 is MDHEN and CDR2 is SYDVKM. This CDR3 is built from 16 residues. V lost 3 bases and J lost 2; bases outside the gene matches: 5. In DNA, the CDR3 is TGTGCCAGCAGTTTCCAACAGGGGGCTGGCAATCAGCCCCAGCATTTT. It codes for CASSFQQGAGNQPQHF.

This clone was counted a few times. V gene TRBV28 combines with J gene TRBJ2-4, with unresolved D. V dropped 5 bases and J dropped 5 bases, with 7 bases sitting between them. This CDR3 has 12 residues. Germline-derived CDR1 and CDR2 are MDHEN and SYDVKM. CDR3 residues: CASSPVENIQYF. The CDR3 coding sequence is TGTGCCAGCAGTCCTGTCGAAAACATTCAGTACTTC.

V usage is TRBV5-6 and J usage is TRBJ1-1, with D unclear. There are 13 residues in the CDR3. Germline CDR1 and CDR2: SGHDT and YYEEEE. Trimming removed 2 bases from V and 5 bases from J, with 10 bases in between. CDR3 sequence reads: CASSFARGTEAFF. The CDR3, as DNA: TGTGCCAGCAGCTTCGCGAGAGGAACTGAAGCTTTCTTT.

This chain links TRBV30 with TRBJ1-1, with D unclear. Trimming shortened V by 1 base and J by 0 bases, and 9 bases separated the two germline ends. There are 14 residues in the CDR3. Germline-derived CDR1 and CDR2 are GTSNPN and SVGIG (reference sequence). In DNA form, the CDR3 reads TGTGCCTGGAGTGGCGGCCTGATGAACACTGAAGCTTTCTTT. Translation gives CAWSGGLMNTEAFF.

The gene calls are TRBV20-1 and TRBJ1-5, with TRBD1 as a possible D gene (5 bases). The CDR3 has 15 amino acids. With 3 bases removed from V and 2 bases from J, the gap between germline ends came to 14 bases. Germline assignment: CDR1 DFQATT and CDR2 SNEGSKA (reference sequence). The DNA for the CDR3 is TGCAGTGCTAGTGTTTCGGGGGTTGGCAATCAGCCCCAGCATTTT. Amino acid sequence: CSASVSGVGNQPQHF.

The chain links TRBV27 to TRBJ1-2; 8 bases are shared with TRBD1. The CDR3 contains 13 residues. J gave up 8 bases and V 6 bases, and 8 bases lay outside the gene matches. Germline-derived CDR1 and CDR2 are MNHEY and SMNVEV (reference sequence). CDR3: CASRMGQVGGYTF. In DNA, the CDR3 is TGTGCCAGCAGGATGGGACAGGTGGGGGGCTACACCTTC.

The chain employs TRBV14 and TRBJ2-1; 14 positions agree with TRBD2. This CDR3 spans 16 amino acids. The junction had 6 bases not matched to a gene; V was cut back by 4 bases and J by 7 bases. Per the germline V gene, CDR1 is SGHDN and CDR2 is FVKESK. The CDR3 bases are TGTGCCAGCAGCCCGACTAGCGGGGGGGCAACGAATGAGCAGTTCTTC. It specifies CASSPTSGGATNEQFF.

This clone was picked up a small number of times. The chain's CDR3 is CASEPRDRGLTEAFF. In nucleotides, the CDR3 is TGTGCCAGCGAACCGCGCGACAGGGGGCTTACTGAAGCTTTCTTT. This chain joins TRBV6-1 and TRBJ1-1, with TRBD1 matching 10 bases. V lost 8 bases to trimming and J lost 5 bases; unmatched junction nucleotides: 11. Germline CDR1 is MNHNS and CDR2 is SASEGT. This CDR3 is built from 15 residues.

The chain has TRBV3-1 (or the pseudogene TRBV3-2) and TRBJ2-7; D is ambiguous. Germline CDR1 LGHDT, CDR2 YNNKEL (reference sequence). CDR3 length equals 15 residues. V lost 0 bases and J lost 4, with 13 bases in between. The CDR3 region is CASSQDRRFTYEQYF. The DNA for the CDR3 is TGTGCCAGCAGCCAAGATCGGCGGTTCACTTACGAGCAGTACTTC.

This clone was picked up one time. This sequence joins TRBV11-2 and TRBJ1-1; perhaps TRBD1 as D (5 bases). The V gene lost 5 bases and the J gene lost 0 bases, with 10 bases spanning the gap. The CDR3 consists of 14 residues. Germline V CDR1 and CDR2: SGHAT, FQNNGV. CDR3 protein: CASSPTAMNTEAFF. CDR3 coding DNA: TGTGCCAGCAGCCCGACAGCAATGAACACTGAAGCTTTCTTT.

The chain carries TRBV5-6 and TRBJ1-2; D is undetermined. Germline CDR1 is SGHDT and CDR2 is YYEEEE. Trimming pared 3 bases from V and 8 bases from J, leaving 11 bases between. The CDR3 has 12 amino acids. The CDR3 loop is CASSSKPGGYTF. Here the CDR3 DNA reads TGTGCCAGCAGCTCAAAACCGGGGGGCTACACCTTC. The entire variable domain, with the rest obtained from reference TRBV5-6 and TRBJ1-2, is as follows: DAGVTQSPTHLIKTRGQQVTLRCSPKSGHDTVSWYQQALGQGPQFIFQYYEEEERQRGNFPDRFSGHQFPNYSSELNVNALLLGDSALYLCASSSKPGGYTFGSGTRLTVV.

This clone was seen only a few times. The chain is built from TRBV6-5 and TRBJ2-7, with 8 nucleotides matching TRBD1. Germline assignment: CDR1 MNHEY and CDR2 SVGAGI. Trimming at V came to 0 bases and at J to 5 bases, leaving 3 bases not matched to a gene. The CDR3 sequence is 14 residues long. DNA for the CDR3: TGTGCCAGCAGTTACTCTTCACAGGGGGACGAGCAGTACTTC. Its protein product is CASSYSSQGDEQYF.

The rearrangement uses TRBV6-7 and TRBJ1-1; 7 bases align to TRBD1. TRBV6-7 counts as an open reading frame of uncertain function. V was clipped by 6 bases and J by 1 base; unmatched bases: 5. The CDR3 consists of 14 residues. CDR3 in DNA: TGTGCCAGCAGGCCGGACAGGAGGAACACTGAAGCTTTCTTT. Protein product: CASRPDRRNTEAFF.

V usage is TRBV5-6 and J usage is TRBJ2-7; a possible D gene is TRBD2 (5 bases). The CDR3 runs to 13 residues. Germline lookup yields CDR1 SGHDT and CDR2 YYEEEE. V gave up 0 bases and J gave up 9 bases, with 13 bases separating them. CDR3 sequence: CASSLEYLRGQYF. CDR3 coding DNA: TGTGCCAGCAGCTTGGAGTACCTCCGGGGGCAGTACTTC.

In DNA, the CDR3 is TGTGCCAGCAGCCAAGGTCCAGGACAGGGGTACTACGAGCAGTACTTC. This sequence encodes CASSQGPGQGYYEQYF. The V and J genes are TRBV4-2 and TRBJ2-7; 9 bases fit TRBD1. The CDR3 is 16 residues long. After removal of 1 base from V and 3 bases from J, the junction contained 7 bases not matched to a gene. CDR1 and CDR2 from the germline V gene are LGHNA and YNFKEQ.

This clone was detected only once. The J gene is TRBJ1-2, the V gene TRBV28; 7 bases align to TRBD1. J was trimmed by 5 bases and V by 9 bases; bases with no gene match: 6. The CDR3 totals 12 residues. CDR1 is MDHEN and CDR2 is SYDVKM in the germline V gene. Written as DNA, the CDR3 is TGTGCCAGTACGACAGGGCCTTATGGCTACACCTTC. This codes for CASTTGPYGYTF.

This chain links TRBV3-1 (or the pseudogene TRBV3-2) with TRBJ2-7, with TRBD1 as a possible D gene (6 bases). The germline V gene has CDR1 LGHDT and CDR2 YNNKEL (reference sequence). The V end lost 6 bases, the J end lost 5 bases, and 17 bases lay between the germline ends. The CDR3 extends over 14 amino acids. This CDR3 reads CASSLNRVRNEQYF. The CDR3 nucleotides are TGTGCCAGCAGTCTTAACAGGGTAAGGAACGAGCAGTACTTC.

This clone came up a few times. The V gene is TRBV7-2, the J gene TRBJ2-1; 7 positions agree with TRBD2. There are 16 residues in the CDR3. The V gene end was trimmed by 5 bases and the J gene end by 8 bases; junction bases not matched to a gene: 15. Germline CDR1 SGHTA, CDR2 FQGNSA. This CDR3 is CASSPGPQRGGDEQFF. The CDR3 coding sequence is TGTGCCAGCAGCCCGGGCCCCCAGCGGGGTGGGGATGAGCAGTTCTTC.

This chain joins TRBV30 and TRBJ1-2, with D hard to call. V dropped 3 bases and J dropped 5 bases, with 13 bases sitting between them. The CDR3 is 13 amino acids. Germline CDR1 GTSNPN, CDR2 SVGIG (reference sequence). CDR3 in amino acids: CAWSSDNSYGYTF. As DNA, the CDR3 is TGTGCCTGGAGCTCCGACAACTCATATGGCTACACCTTC.

The CDR3: CASSLRDRDFSPLHF. The CDR3 nucleotides read TGTGCCAGCAGTTTAAGGGACAGGGATTTTTCACCCCTCCACTTT. The J gene is TRBJ1-6, the V gene TRBV28; TRBD1 aligns across 9 bases. The trim removed 2 bases at V and 9 bases at J, leaving 5 bases unmatched. The length of the CDR3 is 15 residues. Germline CDR1 reads MDHEN; CDR2 reads SYDVKM.

This chain joins TRBV5-6 and TRBJ2-3, with 8 bases that match TRBD2. Germline V gene sequence: CDR1 SGHDT, CDR2 YYEEEE. This CDR3 region has 18 residues. The J segment lost 0 bases and the V segment lost 4 bases, leaving 13 bases of the junction unmatched. The DNA for the CDR3 is TGTGCCAGCAGCGCTTTAGCGGGGTTTACAACTAGCACAGATACGCAGTATTTT. Its translation is CASSALAGFTTSTDTQYF.

Written as DNA, the CDR3 is TGTGCCAGTAGTATTTCGGGACAGGGGTCCTACGAGCAGTACTTC. This encodes CASSISGQGSYEQYF. This rearrangement joins TRBV19 to TRBJ2-7; TRBD1 aligns across 10 bases. Germline V gene lookup returns CDR1 LNHDA and CDR2 SQIVND (reference sequence). V lost 3 bases, J lost 1 base, and 3 bases stayed unmatched. There are 15 residues in the CDR3.

V gene TRBV27 combines with J gene TRBJ1-1, with a tentative D call TRBD1 (5 bases). The V end was cut by 3 bases, the J end by 5 bases, with 10 bases between. This CDR3 comprises 13 residues. Germline V gene data show CDR1 as MNHEY and CDR2 as SMNVEV (reference sequence). CDR3 residues: CASSFRQGTEAFF. In DNA, the CDR3 is TGTGCCAGCAGTTTCCGCCAGGGAACTGAAGCTTTCTTT.